These T cell receptor beta chains were read from a single sample in a study of blood T cell repertoires in COVID-19. Profiled with immunoSEQ multiplex PCR; TCRdb holds only in-frame clones, not every one. The repertoire includes under 200,000 clones, around four fifths of them detected once, and 7.5% to 10% sits in the top ten. The sequencing input was peripheral blood. The receptors stem from a woman older than 75 with COVID-19, enrolled during active disease. CDR3s include the opening cysteine and the closing phenylalanine or tryptophan. The D gene is left open where the match is weak. Size is omitted from some rows. Given values are once, few, many or a class for expanded clones.

d_gene,v_gene,abundance,j_gene,CDR3aa,CDR3nt
-,TRBV7-7,-,TRBJ1-3,CASSPGGGNTIYF,TGTGCTAGCAGCCCCGGCGGAGGAAACACCATATATTTT
-,TRBV9,-,TRBJ2-1,CASSVGGQGAYNEQFF,TGTGCCAGCAGCGTAGGGGGGCAGGGCGCCTACAATGAGCAGTTCTTC
-,TRBV6-6,-,TRBJ2-7,CASSGGPGYTYEQYF,TGTGCCAGCAGCGGCGGCCCAGGGTACACCTACGAGCAGTACTTC
TRBD1,TRBV7-8,-,TRBJ1-2,CASSLRFGTGASGYGYTF,TGTGCCAGCAGCTTAAGGTTCGGGACAGGGGCCTCCGGCTATGGCTACACCTTC
-,TRBV29-1,-,TRBJ1-3,CSVVQGYSGNTIYF,TGCAGCGTTGTTCAGGGGTACTCTGGAAACACCATATATTTT
TRBD1,TRBV5-1,few,TRBJ1-6,CASSLGQGGETLHF,TGCGCCAGCAGCTTGGGACAGGGAGGAGAGACCCTCCACTTT
TRBD1,TRBV5-1,-,TRBJ1-3,CASSARGEGSNTIYF,TGCGCCAGCAGCGCCAGGGGGGAAGGATCTAACACCATATATTTT
TRBD1,TRBV28,-,TRBJ2-7,CASSLWLGQGHEQYF,TGTGCCAGCAGTTTATGGTTGGGACAGGGTCACGAGCAGTACTTC
-,TRBV6-5,-,TRBJ1-5,CASSYRGGAQPQHF,TGTGCCAGCAGTTACAGGGGTGGCGCTCAGCCCCAGCATTTT
-,TRBV12-3/TRBV12-4,-,TRBJ2-7,CASSGTQVGF,TGTGCCAGCAGTGGAACGCAGGTCGGCTTC
-,TRBV11-2,-,TRBJ1-3,CASSLVQGSGNTIYF,TGTGCCAGCAGCTTAGTTCAGGGGTCTGGAAACACCATATATTTT
-,TRBV12-3/TRBV12-4,-,TRBJ1-2,CASTTGGYGYTF,TGTGCCAGCACCACGGGGGGGTATGGCTACACCTTC
TRBD1,TRBV3-1/TRBV3-2,few,TRBJ1-2,CASRGQGGMGRFGYTF,TGTGCCAGCAGAGGACAGGGGGGAATGGGGAGATTTGGCTACACCTTC
TRBD1,TRBV4-2,-,TRBJ1-5,CASSLGGTGDQPQHF,TGTGCCAGCAGCCTCGGCGGGACAGGGGATCAGCCCCAGCATTTT
TRBD1,TRBV19,-,TRBJ2-1,CASKRQGAKNEQFF,TGTGCCAGTAAACGACAGGGGGCTAAGAATGAGCAGTTCTTC
-,TRBV10-1,-,TRBJ2-1,CASSVGGAGGEQFF,TGCGCCAGCAGTGTCGGTGGGGCTGGAGGGGAGCAGTTCTTC
-,TRBV5-1,few,TRBJ2-5,CASSLDGPVMTQYF,TGCGCCAGCAGCTTGGATGGCCCCGTGATGACCCAGTACTTC
-,TRBV11-1,-,TRBJ2-3,CASSLYADTDTQYF,TGTGCCAGCAGCTTATATGCGGACACAGATACGCAGTATTTT
TRBD2,TRBV5-1,-,TRBJ2-7,CASSQLRLAGEKREQYF,TGCGCCAGCAGCCAGCTTCGACTAGCGGGGGAAAAGCGCGAGCAGTACTTC
-,TRBV3-1/TRBV3-2,-,TRBJ2-5,CASSQPSLLRETQYF,TGTGCCAGCAGCCAACCTAGCCTCCTCCGGGAGACCCAGTACTTC
-,TRBV19,-,TRBJ2-3,CASSPLRGSGTDTQYF,TGTGCCAGTAGTCCCCTACGGGGGAGCGGCACAGATACGCAGTATTTT
-,TRBV12-3/TRBV12-4,-,TRBJ2-1,CASSRRRGEQFF,TGTGCCAGCAGTCGTCGGAGGGGTGAGCAGTTCTTC
TRBD2,TRBV2,-,TRBJ2-4,CASRSRGGAVNIQYF,TGTGCCAGCAGATCCCGGGGGGGGGCCGTAAACATTCAGTACTTC
-,TRBV11-2,-,TRBJ1-4,CASSLLQATNEKLFF,TGTGCCAGCAGCTTATTGCAGGCAACTAATGAAAAACTGTTTTTT
TRBD2,TRBV18,-,TRBJ2-1,CASSPPGLAGTYEQFF,TGTGCCAGCTCACCACCGGGACTAGCGGGAACCTATGAGCAGTTCTTC
TRBD1,TRBV6-5,-,TRBJ1-2,CASSYGGGQGWYGYTF,TGTGCCAGCAGTTACGGAGGCGGACAGGGTTGGTATGGCTACACCTTC
-,TRBV12-3/TRBV12-4,-,TRBJ1-1,CASSFFRDSAFF,TGTGCCAGCAGTTTTTTCCGGGATAGCGCTTTCTTT
-,TRBV7-6,-,TRBJ1-2,CASSNRVEGYTF,TGTGCCAGCAGTAACAGGGTAGAAGGCTACACCTTC
-,TRBV5-1,once,TRBJ2-1,CASYPTLGGSYNEQFF,TGCGCCAGCTACCCCACCCTAGGGGGCTCCTACAATGAGCAGTTCTTC
TRBD1,TRBV5-1,-,TRBJ1-2,CASSPGQGNYGYTF,TGCGCCAGCAGCCCGGGACAGGGGAACTATGGCTACACCTTC
TRBD1,TRBV9,-,TRBJ2-7,CASSAGTVSYEQYF,TGTGCCAGCAGCGCCGGGACAGTTTCCTACGAGCAGTACTTC
-,TRBV2,-,TRBJ2-1,CASSPRAGIGNEQFF,TGTGCCAGCAGTCCTAGGGCGGGTATTGGCAATGAGCAGTTCTTC
-,TRBV19,-,TRBJ2-1,CATYSGDLSYNEQFF,TGTGCCACGTACTCAGGGGATCTTTCCTACAATGAGCAGTTCTTC
TRBD2,TRBV11-2,-,TRBJ2-1,CASSSGVAGIYNEQFF,TGTGCCAGCAGTTCTGGGGTAGCGGGGATCTACAATGAGCAGTTCTTC
TRBD2,TRBV11-2,-,TRBJ2-1,CASSGRLAPEQFF,TGTGCCAGCAGCGGTCGACTAGCTCCTGAGCAGTTCTTC
-,TRBV28,many,TRBJ1-6,CASGRDSYNSPLHF,TGTGCCAGCGGGCGCGACTCCTATAATTCACCCCTCCACTTT
-,TRBV6-5,-,TRBJ1-2,CASRKQGTDGYTF,TGTGCCAGCAGAAAACAGGGAACGGATGGCTACACCTTC
TRBD1,TRBV4-2,-,TRBJ1-2,CASSQRTGTGRLGYTF,TGTGCCAGCAGCCAGCGAACCGGGACAGGGAGGCTGGGCTACACCTTC
-,TRBV6-1,-,TRBJ2-6,CASSDPLGGPVRSGANVLTF,TGTGCCAGCAGTGATCCGTTGGGGGGGCCCGTGCGCTCTGGGGCCAACGTCCTGACTTTC
-,TRBV27,-,TRBJ1-4,CASSIRGKLFF,TGTGCCAGCAGCATTAGAGGAAAACTGTTTTTT
TRBD1,TRBV29-1,-,TRBJ2-1,CSVVRQGLGGQFF,TGCAGCGTTGTGAGACAGGGTTTGGGCGGGCAGTTCTTC
-,TRBV19,-,TRBJ1-4,CASSPRWGPYEKLFF,TGTGCCAGTAGTCCCCGATGGGGGCCCTATGAAAAACTGTTTTTT
-,TRBV28,-,TRBJ1-1,CASKYIEAFF,TGTGCCAGCAAATACATCGAAGCTTTCTTT
-,TRBV7-3,once,TRBJ2-7,CASSPDYSYEQYF,TGTGCCAGCAGCCCGGACTACTCCTACGAGCAGTACTTC
TRBD1,TRBV19,-,TRBJ1-2,CASSTPGTGIRYGYTF,TGTGCCAGTAGTACCCCAGGGACAGGGATCCGCTATGGCTACACCTTC
-,TRBV29-1,-,TRBJ1-4,CSVALEEKLFF,TGCAGCGTTGCACTAGAGGAAAAACTGTTTTTT
-,TRBV25-1,-,TRBJ1-1,CASSGSSDKAFF,TGTGCCAGCAGTGGGAGCAGTGATAAGGCTTTCTTT
-,TRBV5-1,once,TRBJ1-4,CASSLDRATNEKLFF,TGCGCCAGCAGCTTGGACAGGGCAACTAATGAAAAACTGTTTTTT
-,TRBV10-3,-,TRBJ2-3,CAISASKTGSTDTQYF,TGTGCCATCAGTGCGTCGAAGACAGGATCCACAGATACGCAGTATTTT
-,TRBV3-1/TRBV3-2,-,TRBJ2-2,CASSQGFGGPGELFF,TGTGCCAGCAGCCAAGGTTTTGGAGGGCCCGGGGAGCTGTTTTTT
TRBD2,TRBV5-1,few,TRBJ2-1,CASSLAGVSNEQFF,TGCGCCAGCAGCCTAGCGGGAGTATCGAATGAGCAGTTCTTC
TRBD1,TRBV5-4,-,TRBJ2-5,CASSLGGTGERETQYF,TGTGCCAGCAGCTTGGGAGGGACAGGGGAGCGAGAGACCCAGTACTTC